This T cell receptor (beta chain) stems from a study of post-analysis software for immune sequencing data. Study-wide findings and caveats: There was significantly lower normalized Chao1 diversity in multiple sclerosis patients than in controls. A few TRBV segments appeared more often in patients than in controls, and TRBV5-6, TRBV5-1 and TRBV20-1 were among these.

The length of the CDR3 is 16 residues. V shed 5 bases, J shed 3 bases, and the junction held 7 bases outside the gene matches. Germline loops: CDR1 MRHNA, CDR2 SNTAGT. Points on this clonotype: The target antigen is unknown.

Unique molecular identifiers were carried by the TCR beta cDNA libraries. TCRdb reprocessed the PCR reads via MiXCR and lists one record per CDR3 protein. This table has some 260,000 distinct CDR3 sequences, 30% to 45% appearing once. Source material: blood. The receptor comes from a girl aged 5-17 years with multiple sclerosis. The rearrangement joins TRBV6-4 to TRBJ2-6; 7 bases line up with TRBD2. CDR3 nucleotide sequence: TGTGCCAGCAGTAGCGGGGCGGCCGATGGGGCCAACGTCCTGACTTTC. Encoded protein: CASSSGAADGANVLTF.